A single sample gave rise to the 17 T cell receptor beta chains below, sequenced in a study of CD8 T cells in ankylosing spondylitis (dated by TCRdb to about 2017). Libraries were prepared through 5' RACE. Data came from an Illumina HiSeq 2500. The public reads were run again by TCRdb, first through fastp at Q25 and then through MiXCR, and only productive beta chains were kept. Identical CDR3 protein sequences are pooled into one entry, listed with their most common genes and DNA. In this sample the table shows 300,000 to 350,000 distinct CDR3 sequences, approximately 10% of which occur a single time. The ten largest clones take up about 10% of the sample. Sequencing was performed on blood, either unsorted or a sorted T cell fraction (not recorded which). These receptors were taken from a female donor with ankylosing spondylitis or in good health (not recorded which).

In this sample, this clonotype turned up many times. The chain uses TRBV7-2 and TRBJ2-1; D ambiguous. Trimming removed 5 bases from V and 5 bases from J, with 16 bases in between. The germline V gene encodes CDR1 SGHTA and CDR2 FQGNSA. The CDR3 totals 15 residues. The chain's CDR3 is CASSQPRWSHNEQFF. Here the CDR3 DNA reads TGTGCCAGCAGCCAGCCCCGGTGGAGCCACAATGAGCAGTTCTTC.

The CDR3 nucleotides read TGTGCCAGCAGAGTGTCGGGGACCGGGGAGCTGTTTTTT. Translated, it gives CASRVSGTGELFF. The rearrangement uses TRBV12-3 or TRBV12-4 and TRBJ2-2; TRBD2 is a possible D gene (5 bases). V was pared by 6 bases and J by 5 bases, with 10 bases between. CDR3 size: 13 residues.

The chain couples TRBV7-9 to TRBJ2-7; tentatively, D is TRBD1 (6 bases). Germline CDR1 SEHNR, CDR2 FQNEAQ (reference sequence). V shed 3 bases and J shed 7 bases, with 13 bases lying between them. This CDR3 comprises 13 residues. The CDR3, as DNA: TGTGCCAGCAGCTTGTCCCGGGACAAGGAGCAGTACTTC. Protein product: CASSLSRDKEQYF.

Ten or more counts support this clonotype. This rearrangement joins TRBV29-1 to TRBJ2-1; D remains ambiguous. Germline assignment: CDR1 SQVTM and CDR2 ANQGSEA. The CDR3 contains 13 residues. V was pared by 0 bases and J by 4 bases, with 7 bases between. CDR3 in amino acids: CSVEESTYNEQFF. The CDR3 DNA is TGCAGCGTTGAAGAGTCTACTTACAATGAGCAGTTCTTC.

There are many counts of this clonotype. The V and J genes are TRBV27 and TRBJ1-5; 9 nucleotides align to TRBD1. The CDR3 length is 17 residues. After removal of 0 bases from V and 7 bases from J, the junction contained 10 bases not matched to a gene. Per the germline V gene, CDR1 is MNHEY and CDR2 is SMNVEV (reference sequence). CDR3 nucleotides: TGTGCCAGCAGTTTATCGATTTTGGACAGGGGAGACCAGCCCCAGCATTTT. It translates to CASSLSILDRGDQPQHF.

The CDR3 coding sequence is TGCAGTGCTAGAGAGTCTTCGACGGTCCGTGGCTACACCTTC. It codes for CSARESSTVRGYTF. The J gene is TRBJ1-2, the V gene TRBV20-1; the D is unclear. Deletions cut 0 bases from V and 7 bases from J, with 15 bases between. The germline V gene encodes CDR1 DFQATT and CDR2 SNEGSKA (reference sequence). This CDR3 has 14 amino acids.

The chain carries TRBV12-3 or TRBV12-4 and TRBJ1-1; 9 bases align to TRBD1. This CDR3 has 13 residues. Trimming removed 6 bases from V and 4 bases from J; junction bases left unmatched: 3. The CDR3 DNA sequence: TGTGCCAGCAGGTCGACAGGGGGCACTGAAGCTTTCTTT. Protein: CASRSTGGTEAFF.

This clonotype was observed many times. The J gene is TRBJ1-2, the V gene TRBV5-1; 11 nucleotides match TRBD1. There are 15 residues in the CDR3. Germline trimming cut 4 bases from V and 3 bases from J; bases unmatched to any gene: 5. Germline assignment: CDR1 SGHRS and CDR2 YFSETQ. Here the CDR3 DNA reads TGCGCCAGCAGCGCGGGACAGGGGGTCGACTATGGCTACACCTTC. It codes for CASSAGQGVDYGYTF.

CDR3 region: CSASFPGSGSPLHF. CDR3 bases: TGCAGTGCTAGTTTCCCAGGGTCGGGTTCACCCCTCCACTTT. The chain is built from TRBV20-1 and TRBJ1-6; maybe TRBD1 (5 bases). This CDR3 comprises 14 residues. With 3 bases removed from V and 9 bases from J, the gap between germline ends came to 15 bases. The V gene's germline CDR1 is DFQATT and CDR2 SNEGSKA (reference sequence).

This clonotype was recorded a few times. Here the CDR3 reads CASSLDGHSGNTIYF. The CDR3 coding sequence is TGTGCCAGCAGCTTAGACGGACACTCTGGAAACACCATATATTTT. The chain employs TRBV11-2 and TRBJ1-3; D is possibly TRBD1 (5 bases). The V gene lost 0 bases and the J gene lost 0 bases, with 6 bases spanning the gap. CDR1 and CDR2 (germline): SGHAT, FQNNGV. This CDR3 has 15 amino acids.

This clonotype was recorded at least ten times. The chain combines TRBV27 with TRBJ2-1; D perhaps matches TRBD2 (6 bases). Germline lookup yields CDR1 MNHEY and CDR2 SMNVEV (reference sequence). This CDR3 comprises 12 residues. V was cut by 5 bases and J by 9 bases, with 11 bases left in between. The CDR3: CASSNSLAEQFF. In nucleotides, the CDR3 is TGTGCCAGCAGTAACTCACTAGCTGAGCAGTTCTTC.

In this sample, this clonotype turned up many times. CDR3 residues: CSAGGVVEQFF. The CDR3 DNA reads as TGCAGCGCTGGCGGGGTAGTTGAGCAGTTCTTC. The chain has TRBV20-1 and TRBJ2-1; D is perhaps TRBD2 (6 bases). The CDR3 runs to 11 residues. Germline V gives CDR1 DFQATT, CDR2 SNEGSKA (reference sequence).

This clonotype was recorded at least ten times. The chain recombines TRBV13 with TRBJ1-2; 7 nucleotides match TRBD1. V dropped 5 bases and J dropped 2; count of bases not matched to a gene: 2. In germline, CDR1 is PRHDT, CDR2 FYEKMQ (reference sequence). This CDR3 is built from 13 residues. This chain's CDR3 is CASSPQGNYGYTF. The CDR3 DNA reads as TGTGCCAGCAGCCCACAGGGGAACTATGGCTACACCTTC.

This clonotype was found a few times. This chain joins TRBV20-1 and TRBJ1-2, with 10 bases matching TRBD1. The V gene's germline CDR1 is DFQATT and CDR2 SNEGSKA (reference sequence). The CDR3 is made up of 15 amino acids. Trimming took 6 bases from V and 9 from J; bases not matched to a gene: 16. As DNA, the CDR3 is TGCAGTGCATTAAGGCCCGGGACAGGGGTATCTAGCTACACCTTC. This encodes CSALRPGTGVSSYTF.

This clonotype was found many times. The rearrangement links TRBV10-3 to TRBJ2-5; D tentatively fits TRBD1 or TRBD2 (6 bases each). Looked up from germline, CDR1 is ENHRY and CDR2 is SYGVKD. There are 14 residues in the CDR3. Trimming stripped 8 bases from V and 4 bases from J, with 17 bases between. The CDR3 DNA is TGTGCCATCGGCCACTTTAAGGGGGGAGAGACCCAGTACTTC. Translating gives CAIGHFKGGETQYF.

This clonotype has ten or more counts. The J gene is TRBJ2-1, the V gene TRBV20-1; 14 bases agree with TRBD2. V lost 4 bases to trimming and J lost 6 bases; unmatched junction nucleotides: 11. CDR3 length: 17 amino acids. Germline loops: CDR1 DFQATT, CDR2 SNEGSKA (reference sequence). In DNA, the CDR3 is TGCAGTGCTACCGCCGCCGGGACTAGCGGGAGCGTCAATGAGCAGTTCTTC. Amino acid sequence: CSATAAGTSGSVNEQFF.

This clonotype was recorded many times. J is TRBJ2-5 and V is TRBV20-1; perhaps TRBD2 as D (5 bases). With 3 bases removed from V and 4 bases from J, the gap between germline ends came to 15 bases. The CDR3 extends over 14 amino acids. CDR1 DFQATT and CDR2 SNEGSKA come from the germline V gene (reference sequence). CDR3 in DNA: TGCAGTGCTAGGAGACATGAGGGTGGAGAGACCCAGTACTTC. Its protein product is CSARRHEGGETQYF.